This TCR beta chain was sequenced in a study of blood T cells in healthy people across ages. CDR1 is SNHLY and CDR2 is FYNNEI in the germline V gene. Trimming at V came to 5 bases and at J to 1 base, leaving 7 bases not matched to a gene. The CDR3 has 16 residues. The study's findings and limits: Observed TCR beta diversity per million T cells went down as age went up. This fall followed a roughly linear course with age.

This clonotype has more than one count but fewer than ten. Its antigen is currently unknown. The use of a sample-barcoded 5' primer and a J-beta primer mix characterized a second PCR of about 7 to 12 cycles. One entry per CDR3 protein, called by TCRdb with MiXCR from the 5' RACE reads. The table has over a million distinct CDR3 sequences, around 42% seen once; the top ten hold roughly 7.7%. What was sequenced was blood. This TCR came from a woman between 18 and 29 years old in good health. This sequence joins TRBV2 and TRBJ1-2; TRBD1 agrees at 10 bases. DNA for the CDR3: TGTGCCAGCAGTTTCGACAGGGGGCGCCGTAACTATGGCTACACCTTC. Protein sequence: CASSFDRGRRNYGYTF.